The present entry profiles one T cell receptor (gamma chain) with its context. Its antigen remains unidentified. Per-base quality was not reported, and no clone a single base away is much larger than it. The library was built by means of multiplex PCR. TCRdb records Ion Torrent PGM as the sequencer. The LymphoTrack kit, which has primers carrying Illumina adapters, was used to amplify TRG repertoires from approximately 0.2 ug of biopsy DNA. After purification with AMPure XP beads and quantification on a 2100 Bioanalyzer, the TRG amplicons were pooled in equimolar amounts. An Ion PGM instrument was used to sequence the TRG libraries. The original methods were these. Reads in which more than 10% of nucleotides fell below the per-patient third-quartile quality score were removed with FastX. Alignment of reads was performed with IMGT/HighV-QUEST so that V, D and J genes were assigned, CDR3 regions were identified and functionality was assessed. Sequences were converted to amino acids, and every sequence predicted to be non-functional was removed. CDR3s were split into kmers, with and without positional annotation; kmer frequencies underwent PCA, and samples were clustered using all 1023 combinations of PCs 1-10. Classification was validated by leave-one-out cross-validation, in which parameters were re-optimised on the remaining samples each time. Using the vegan R package, Shannon diversity was calculated from repeated random subsamples whose size matched the lowest read count. TCRdb processed the public reads again with the CATT caller, after which rows with matching DNA were combined. Here the V and J calls rest on TCRdb's processing, not on the authors' analysis. This sample is represented by around 810 gamma-chain clones; roughly two fifths of them were singletons. The ten top clones hold 20% to 25% of the sample.

This record belongs to a study of intestinal T cells in coeliac disease (dated by TCRdb to the early 2020s). Regarding the research as a whole: Coeliac patients were much younger than controls, with mean ages of about 15 versus 50 years in the TRG cohort. In the TCR-delta (TRD) cohort, there were duodenal biopsies from around eleven coeliac disease patients and around eleven non-coeliac controls. A second, larger TCR-gamma (TRG) cohort included duodenal biopsies from some 35 coeliac disease patients and over 20 non-coeliac controls.

For each case, genomic DNA was extracted from ten 5-um FFPE scrolls with the QIAamp DNA FFPE tissue kit. Fully anonymised formalin-fixed paraffin-embedded duodenal biopsies surplus to diagnostic needs were used to test TCR repertoire-based classification of coeliac disease. Overall study results and their limits: TRG clustering correctly classified most of the 54 biopsies (about 94%), with a reported leave-one-out accuracy of roughly 90%. All 20 or so biopsies in training were correctly classified by TRD kmer-based clustering, and a leave-one-out accuracy of about 91% was reported. FFPE-derived DNA was found to be relatively degraded, and loss of a proportion of TCR sequences in each sample was likely caused by this degradation. There was no way to tell repeated CDR3 amino acid sequences apart from PCR duplicates. Coeliac and control groups differed significantly in age, although an age-split analysis did not yield significant classification.

Based on the germline V gene, the CDR1 and CDR2 sequences are VINAFY and YDVSNSKD. Measured from the cysteine to the phenylalanine, the CDR3 is 15 residues long. Of all the DNA, just the CDR3 is kept, 45 bases in frame from base 1. V is trimmed back by 12 bases and J by 13 bases, and the junction contains 30 bases that no gene match accounts for. The chain is encoded by TRGV5 joined to TRGJ1 or TRGJ2. Sample: a duodenal biopsy. The sequence was obtained from a human donor with celiac disease. The DNA is TGTGCCCACCTGGGACAGGCAAAGGTGGATATAAGAAAACTCTTT. Translated, this is CAHLGQAKVDIRKLF.